This TCR beta chain was recovered during a study of T cell responses to AZD1222 COVID-19 vaccine (dated by TCRdb to about 2021). Some background on the complete study: TCR sequencing was performed for 230 to 250 trial participants, of whom around 210 were given two doses of AZD1222 and around 25 were given two doses of MenACWY control vaccine. Trial participants were enrolled into age subgroups of 18-55, 56-69 and 70-plus years, which contained around 150, 28 and 57 TCR-sequenced participants, respectively.

What the work shows at the level of the full study, not this receptor alone: Because no day 14 peak-response samples were available, repertoires were characterized only after the peak T cell response. Conclusions about previously exposed vaccinees are limited, since just six AZD1222 recipients were seropositive for SARS-CoV-2 at baseline. The 56-69-year group was small, and its depth increase did not reach significance, likely because of low power. Participants were mostly white British, with more females than males. The authors suggested clonal diversity may have been underestimated. Reportedly, almost half of the unique spike-specific TCRs recognized epitopes lying outside the regions that are mutated in the B.1.351 and B.1.1.7 variants. CD4 TCRs associated with the vaccine covered the entire spike protein, and the dominant responses were in regions 160-218 and 743-854. After two AZD1222 doses, spike-specific TCR breadth and depth were significantly higher than at day 0 and than in MenACWY recipients.

The CDR3 regions of human TCRbeta chains were analyzed by immunosequencing. As for the original processing: Repertoire TCRs were matched against a reference library of SARS-CoV-2-specific TCRs generated with the MIRA antigen-specificity platform. Breadth was defined as the fraction of unique TCRs that were SARS-CoV-2-associated, and depth was defined as the fraction of total T cells that were SARS-CoV-2-associated. Using the MIRA data, each spike-specific TCR was mapped to the spike region that the TCR reacts to and placed in a CD4 or CD8 class. Log10-transformed breadth and depth values were compared by one-way ANOVA with Sidak's multiple comparisons tests. TCRdb took over this immuneACCESS table, retaining in-frame rearrangements with V and J assigned. Such tables are incomplete; in checked studies, under half of the missing clones stem from an unresolved V gene, and the remainder is unexplained. The V and J calls and clone size were taken over from that table, and D and trimming were inferred from the DNA. This sample holds approximately 140,000 clones; approximately 78% were observed only once. Less than 5% of the sample comes from the top ten.

V is reduced by 0 bases and J by 2 bases, leaving a spacing of 14 bases between them. The CDR1 and CDR2 encoded by the germline V gene (reference sequence) are LGHDT and YNNKEL. The CDR3 numbers 17 residues from cysteine through phenylalanine. The entry retains the CDR3 DNA only, 51 bases that are in frame from base 1. The sample's time point label is to be understood as: baseline before first vaccination. What the treatment or condition label conveys for this sample: meningococcal conjugate vaccine given as trial control. Vaccinee samples came from UK trials COV001 and COV002, including a single-blind randomized controlled phase 2/3 trial of AZD1222 (ChAdOx1 nCoV-19) in healthy adults. Trial participant PBMC samples were collected at day 0 and day 28 after the second dose for TCRbeta chain sequencing. This clone was recorded only once. Its recognized antigen is unknown. One base away there is no much larger clone; base qualities are not given.

The receptor was derived from an adult in good health. The chain uses TRBV3-1 (or the pseudogene TRBV3-2) and TRBJ1-3, with a weak D call of TRBD1 (6 bases match). The sequencing used peripheral blood, collected on day 0 of MenACWY control vaccination. The DNA reads TGTGCCAGCAGCCAAGATCGCGGGGGGCGCCCTGGAAACACCATATATTTT. It is translated as CASSQDRGGRPGNTIYF.